This entry lists 19 T cell receptor beta chains sequenced from one sample in a study of CD8+ T cells in alopecia areata. Sequencing templates came from extracted RNA that was reverse transcribed into cDNA. Sequenced by immunoSEQ multiplex PCR; TCRdb stores in-frame clones only, minus some. Counted here are about 140,000 clones, roughly 50% occurring once; the ten biggest clones make up nearly 6.5%. This specimen was CD4+ T cells sorted from blood, taken at week 0. These receptors all come from a human donor with alopecia areata.

The table lists this clone with a few counts. The CDR3 reads CAWSGPSSGANVLTF. The CDR3 DNA is TGTGCCTGGAGTGGCCCGTCCTCTGGGGCCAACGTCCTGACTTTC. The chain joins TRBV30 to TRBJ2-6; D not certain. V was shortened by 1 base and J by 0 bases, with 7 bases between the two germline ends. This CDR3 is built from 15 residues. Germline CDR1 and CDR2: GTSNPN and SVGIG (reference sequence). Looking up the rest from reference TRBV30 and TRBJ2-6 gives the full variable domain: SQTIHQWPATLVQPVGSPLSLECTVEGTSNPNLYWYRQAAGRGLQLLFYSVGIGQISSEVPQNLSASRPQDRQFILSSKKLLLSDSGFYLCAWSGPSSGANVLTFGAGSRLTVL.

As concerns this clone: Other nucleotide sequences in the sample specify the same CDR3. The V gene is TRBV18, the J gene TRBJ2-5; 7 positions match TRBD1. The CDR3 is 14 residues long. V shed 3 bases and J 2 bases; nucleotides not matched to a gene: 3. Germline CDR1 reads KGHSH; CDR2 reads LQKENI. CDR3 in amino acids: CASSPGQEQETQYF. CDR3 DNA sequence: TGTGCCAGCTCACCCGGACAGGAACAAGAGACCCAGTACTTC.

V usage is TRBV4-3 and J usage is TRBJ1-6; 8 positions match TRBD1. V dropped 4 bases and J dropped 7; count of bases not matched to a gene: 6. Germline-derived CDR1 and CDR2 are LGHNA and YSLEER. The CDR3 runs 15 residues. The CDR3 DNA sequence: TGCGCCAGCAGCCTAGGGCAGGGGGCGAATTCACCCCTCCACTTT. Amino acid sequence: CASSLGQGANSPLHF.

The chain joins TRBV30 to TRBJ2-1; D gene unclear. V was shortened by 0 bases and J by 6 bases, with 3 bases between the two germline ends. The CDR3 has 11 amino acids. CDR1 is GTSNPN and CDR2 is SVGIG in the germline V gene (reference sequence). CDR3 amino acids: CAWSVSNEQFF. CDR3 DNA sequence: TGTGCCTGGAGTGTAAGCAATGAGCAGTTCTTC. The complete variable domain, with remaining parts taken from reference TRBV30 and TRBJ2-1, reads SQTIHQWPATLVQPVGSPLSLECTVEGTSNPNLYWYRQAAGRGLQLLFYSVGIGQISSEVPQNLSASRPQDRQFILSSKKLLLSDSGFYLCAWSVSNEQFFGPGTRLTVL.

On this clone itself: This sample includes further DNA sequences coding for the same CDR3. This chain uses TRBV29-1 with TRBJ1-1, with D maybe TRBD1 (6 bases). The CDR3 extends over 13 amino acids. Trimming stripped 4 bases from V and 0 bases from J, with 9 bases between. Germline loops: CDR1 SQVTM, CDR2 ANQGSEA. Written as DNA, the CDR3 is TGCAGCGTTGGGACAGCACTGAACACTGAAGCTTTCTTT. This encodes CSVGTALNTEAFF. Complete variable domain (other parts from reference TRBV29-1 and TRBJ1-1): SAVISQKPSRDICQRGTSLTIQCQVDSQVTMMFWYRQQPGQSLTLIATANQGSEATYESGFVIDKFPISRPNLTFSTLTVSNMSPEDSSIYLCSVGTALNTEAFFGQGTRLTVV.

J is TRBJ1-2 and V is TRBV2, with no clear D. The CDR3 runs to 12 residues. The V gene lost 8 bases and the J gene lost 6 bases, with 13 bases spanning the gap. CDR1 and CDR2 (germline): SNHLY, FYNNEI. The CDR3 protein is CASLSLAHGYTF. The CDR3 DNA reads TGTGCCAGCCTCTCGCTAGCTCATGGCTACACCTTC.

This chain uses TRBV10-3 with TRBJ2-3; 7 bases agree with TRBD1. V was clipped by 5 bases and J by 3 bases; unmatched bases: 8. The CDR3 length is 15 residues. The germline V gene encodes CDR1 ENHRY and CDR2 SYGVKD. The CDR3 DNA reads TGTGCCATCAGTACAGGGGAAGCTTGGACAGATACGCAGTATTTT. Amino acids: CAISTGEAWTDTQYF.

This clone was seen only once. The V gene is TRBV30, the J gene TRBJ1-2; a possible D gene is TRBD1 (5 bases). Trimming left V 1 base short and J 2 bases short, with 8 bases between. Germline CDR1 reads GTSNPN; CDR2 reads SVGIG (reference sequence). CDR3 size: 13 residues. The CDR3 coding sequence is TGTGCCTGGAGTGGACAGCTAAACTATGGCTACACCTTC. Protein product: CAWSGQLNYGYTF.

This chain links TRBV2 with TRBJ1-6, with TRBD1 as a possible D gene (5 bases). V was trimmed by 0 bases and J by 8 bases, leaving 14 bases between them. CDR1 SNHLY and CDR2 FYNNEI come from the germline V gene. The CDR3 totals 16 residues. The CDR3: CASSEALGAAHSPLHF. Written as DNA, the CDR3 is TGTGCCAGCAGTGAAGCGCTCGGGGCAGCACATTCACCCCTCCACTTT.

This clone was picked up a small number of times. The rearrangement links TRBV4-1 to TRBJ1-1; D is perhaps TRBD1 (6 bases). CDR3 length equals 17 residues. The germline gives CDR1 MGHRA, CDR2 YSYEKL. The ends were cut back, 6 bases at V and 0 bases at J, with 20 bases in the middle. The CDR3 loop reads CASSFYPRGSLNTEAFF. In nucleotides, the CDR3 is TGCGCCAGCAGTTTCTACCCCAGGGGTTCGTTGAACACTGAAGCTTTCTTT.

Concerning this clone itself: The same CDR3 arises from other DNA sequences in this sample as well. The V gene is TRBV7-2, the J gene TRBJ2-7; no reliable D call. CDR3 length: 11 amino acids. Trimming stripped 5 bases from V and 3 bases from J, with 5 bases between. Germline values: CDR1 SGHTA, CDR2 FQGNSA. CDR3 loop: CASSPGYEQYF. As DNA, the CDR3 is TGTGCCAGCAGCCCCGGCTACGAGCAGTACTTC.

Regarding this clone: Within the sample, other DNA sequences also encode this same CDR3. J is TRBJ2-2 and V is TRBV29-1, with a weak D call TRBD2 (5 bases). Trimming removed 4 bases from V and 5 bases from J, with 5 bases in between. Germline assignment: CDR1 SQVTM and CDR2 ANQGSEA. The CDR3 runs 11 residues. In nucleotides, the CDR3 is TGCAGCGTTGCGGGGACCGGGGAGCTGTTTTTT. It specifies CSVAGTGELFF.

This rearrangement joins TRBV12-5 to TRBJ2-7, with D unresolved. Per the germline V gene, CDR1 is LGHNT and CDR2 is FRNRAP. CDR3 length: 13 amino acids. Trimming pared 6 bases from V and 2 bases from J, leaving 11 bases between. CDR3 sequence reads: CASGPDTTYEQYF. CDR3 bases: TGTGCTAGTGGCCCTGACACTACCTACGAGCAGTACTTC.

The V gene is TRBV5-6, the J gene TRBJ1-2; weak D call: TRBD1 (6 bases). This CDR3 region has 15 residues. Per the germline V gene, CDR1 is SGHDT and CDR2 is YYEEEE. Trimming removed 1 base from V and 2 bases from J, with 12 bases in between. DNA of the CDR3: TGTGCCAGCAGCTTGTCGGGGACACTCAACTATGGCTACACCTTC. It yields the protein CASSLSGTLNYGYTF.

The chain carries TRBV6-1 and TRBJ2-1; 11 nucleotides match TRBD2. The CDR3 has 15 residues. From germline, CDR1 is MNHNS and CDR2 SASEGT. J lost 7 bases, V lost 8 bases, and 10 bases had no gene match. The CDR3 nucleotides read TGTGCCAGCGATCCGGCTAGCGGGGGGTTGAATGAGCAGTTCTTC. It encodes CASDPASGGLNEQFF.

This chain connects TRBV2 to TRBJ2-5, with 7 nucleotides matching TRBD1. The CDR3 spans 14 residues. V was clipped by 7 bases and J by 4 bases; unmatched bases: 9. Germline CDR1 SNHLY, CDR2 FYNNEI. The CDR3: CASTRQGEGETQYF. The CDR3 DNA reads TGTGCCAGCACCCGACAGGGTGAGGGAGAGACCCAGTACTTC. Supplemented by reference TRBV2 and TRBJ2-5, the full variable domain reads EPEVTQTPSHQVTQMGQEVILRCVPISNHLYFYWYRQILGQKVEFLVSFYNNEISEKSEIFDDQFSVERPDGSNFTLKIRSTKLEDSAMYFCASTRQGEGETQYFGPGTRLLVL.

V usage is TRBV29-1 and J usage is TRBJ2-5; the D gene is possibly TRBD2 (6 bases). With 5 bases removed from V and 1 base from J, the gap between germline ends came to 11 bases. CDR1 and CDR2 from the germline V gene are SQVTM and ANQGSEA. This CDR3 has 13 amino acids. CDR3 region: CSVRRDSQETQYF. The CDR3 coding sequence is TGCAGCGTTCGCCGGGACTCCCAAGAGACCCAGTACTTC. Filled out from reference TRBV29-1 and TRBJ2-5, the complete variable domain reads SAVISQKPSRDICQRGTSLTIQCQVDSQVTMMFWYRQQPGQSLTLIATANQGSEATYESGFVIDKFPISRPNLTFSTLTVSNMSPEDSSIYLCSVRRDSQETQYFGPGTRLLVL.

This clone was observed many times. V and J are TRBV7-2 and TRBJ2-7; possibly TRBD1 for D (6 bases). V was trimmed by 4 bases and J by 3 bases, leaving 13 bases between them. Germline values: CDR1 SGHTA, CDR2 FQGNSA. CDR3 length: 14 amino acids. CDR3 amino acids: CASSSAEGGYEQYF. The CDR3 nucleotides are TGTGCCAGCAGCTCCGCCGAAGGGGGCTACGAGCAGTACTTC.

This chain uses TRBV5-1 with TRBJ2-2; 9 nucleotides line up with TRBD2. Germline values: CDR1 SGHRS, CDR2 YFSETQ. This CDR3 is 19 amino acids long. V was clipped by 0 bases and J by 0 bases; unmatched bases: 9. Written as DNA, the CDR3 is TGCGCCAGCAGCTTGGCCGTAGATAGCGGGAGATCGAACACCGGGGAGCTGTTTTTT. It encodes CASSLAVDSGRSNTGELFF.